This T cell receptor beta chain was sequenced during a study of T cell repertoires in cytomegalovirus infection. Study-wide background: From public TCR beta signatures came an indication of both CMV infection and matching HLA type.

This clonotype has ten or more counts. What it binds is unknown. In TCRdb, the reads were re-called with MiXCR into one record per CDR3 protein. The data contain 200,000 to 300,000 distinct CDR3 sequences, 10% to 15% of them singletons. Whole-study findings and limits: The cumulative frequency of public TCR beta families distinguished individuals who carried CMV together with the relevant HLA. HLA-C-restricted, CMV-specific TCR beta clonotypes were dominant ex vivo.

CDR3 length equals 15 residues. The V gene lost 8 bases and the J gene lost 2 bases, with 17 bases spanning the gap. Germline CDR1 MDHEN, CDR2 SYDVKM. Input material: PBMCs. The chain couples TRBV28 to TRBJ2-3, with D perhaps matching TRBD1 (5 bases). The origin of this receptor is a human donor in good health (CMV status not recorded). Some clones in this sample may be carry-over from other donors' samples. CDR3 nucleotide sequence: TGTGCCAGCTTGTCGTGGGGCTCTTTCACAGATACGCAGTATTTT. Protein: CASLSWGSFTDTQYF. Complete variable domain (other parts from reference TRBV28 and TRBJ2-3): DVKVTQSSRYLVKRTGEKVFLECVQDMDHENMFWYRQDPGLGLRLIYFSYDVKMKEKGDIPEGYSVSREKKERFSLILESASTNQTSMYLCASLSWGSFTDTQYFGPGTRLTVL.